This T cell receptor (beta chain) was profiled in a study of a mutant IDH1 vaccine in newly diagnosed glioma. Study background: Every participant had undergone radiotherapy, temozolomide, or both before, and most underwent both.

TCRdb's copy holds only in-frame clones and misses some; the assay was immunoSEQ multiplex PCR. In the table there are around 33,000 clones, almost 90% of which are singletons. This clone was seen only a few times. The antigen is unknown. The CDR3 consists of 13 residues. Germline-derived CDR1 and CDR2 are SGDLS and YYNGEE. V was cut by 0 bases and J by 3 bases, with 7 bases left in between. Time point reported: week 11, during vaccination. The investigators gave 300 ug of mutant IDH1 20-mer peptide in each vaccine dose, together with topical imiquimod. The receptor's source is a man aged 18 to 30 with glioma. The chain uses TRBV9 and TRBJ2-7; D gene ambiguous. The sample consisted of PBMCs, taken from a glioma patient whose treatment included an IDH1 peptide vaccine. CDR3 in amino acids: CASSVDISYEQYF. The DNA of the CDR3 is TGTGCCAGCAGCGTAGACATCAGCTACGAGCAGTACTTC.